This TCR beta chain comes out of a study of beta chain features in type 1 diabetes. Study-level information: Healthy donors, compared against patients, showed similar age, gender and cell yields. Broader study findings: TCRB CDR3s from Type 1 diabetes patients were moderately but significantly shorter in all four CD4+ subsets. cDNA-based sequencing might over-represent cells highly expressing TCR.

The trim removed 6 bases at V and 5 bases at J, leaving 7 bases unmatched. The germline V gene has CDR1 SGHAT and CDR2 FQNNGV. This CDR3 is 15 amino acids long. Expressed TCRB transcripts were sequenced because the entire RNA isolate underwent reverse transcription. Some clones are missing from TCRdb's copy, which holds only in-frame ones; the method was immunoSEQ multiplex PCR. The table lists about 44,000 clones, roughly 70% of them singletons. Concerning this clone itself: The antigen is undetermined.

Sorting with CD45RO/CCR7/CD25/CD127/CD95/CD27 yielded naive, central memory, regulatory and stem-like memory CD4+ cells. Sorted cells reached over 95% purity in every population. The receptor's source is a woman under 30 with type 1 diabetes. Sequencing was performed on Tregs from blood. This chain joins TRBV11-2 and TRBJ2-1; 10 bases are shared with TRBD2. DNA for the CDR3: TGTGCCAGCAGACCCGGACTAGCGGTGGACAATGAGCAGTTCTTC. Translated, it gives CASRPGLAVDNEQFF.